This entry lists 2 T cell receptor beta chains sequenced from one sample in a study of cytotoxic CD8 clonotypes in ibrutinib-treated CLL. The method was immunoSEQ multiplex PCR; TCRdb's version includes in-frame clones alone and lacks a portion of them. The sample carries 120,000 to 150,000 clones, less than 95% recorded once. This specimen consisted of PBMCs, obtained after 12 months of ibrutinib treatment. All receptors derive from a human donor with chronic lymphocytic leukemia.

This chain links TRBV27 with TRBJ2-5, with 12 bases identical to TRBD2. The CDR3 is made up of 20 amino acids. In germline, CDR1 is MNHEY, CDR2 SMNVEV (reference sequence). V trimming: 2 bases; J trimming: 0 bases; junction bases outside the gene matches: 13. CDR3 sequence reads: CASSLGMTSGSGAYQETQYF. CDR3 nucleotide sequence: TGTGCCAGCAGTTTAGGTATGACTAGCGGGAGTGGAGCCTACCAAGAGACCCAGTACTTC.

The J gene is TRBJ2-2, the V gene TRBV28; possibly TRBD1 or TRBD2 for D (5 bases each). The CDR3 has 15 residues. Germline lookup yields CDR1 MDHEN and CDR2 SYDVKM. V lost 7 bases to trimming and J lost 1 base, with 13 bases between them. The CDR3 region has the DNA TGTGCCAGCAAAGAGGGGACGAAGAACACCGGGGAGCTGTTTTTT. Encoded protein: CASKEGTKNTGELFF.